This T cell receptor beta chain emerged from a study of read filtering for tumor transcriptome and immune sequencing. Germline V gives CDR1 SEHNR, CDR2 FQNEAQ (reference sequence). The V and J ends lost 4 bases and 5 bases respectively, with 17 bases between them. The CDR3 is 15 residues long. Molecular barcoded adaptors covering alpha/delta and beta/gamma chains were used on approximately 440 ng RNA. TCRdb reprocessed the reads with MiXCR, giving one entry per CDR3 protein. The repertoire has tens of thousands of distinct CDR3 sequences, approximately 12% of them found once; the top ten carry about 15%. Study-level results: IR-seq captured clonotypes deeper and more reliably than RNA-seq.

This clonotype was detected ten times or more. No antigen is known for it. V gene TRBV7-9 combines with J gene TRBJ2-5; D possibly corresponds to TRBD2 (5 bases). Sample: a population of CD138-negative cells sorted from bone marrow. The sequence derives from a donor aged 40 or older with multiple myeloma. The CDR3 nucleotides read TGTGCCAGCAGCTCCAGAGGGCCCCGGGCGGAGACCCAGTACTTC. Translating gives CASSSRGPRAETQYF.